Following are 19 T cell receptor beta chains from one sample sequenced in a study of technical replicates of blood from a few donors. Clones were sequenced by immunoSEQ multiplex PCR, and TCRdb holds only the in-frame ones, with some missing. There are tens of thousands of clones in the sample; about 93% occur only once, and approximately 0.25% lies in the top ten. Sequenced material: T cells isolated from PBMCs. All receptors come from a human donor in good health.

The V and J genes are TRBV5-5 and TRBJ2-1; 15 nucleotides align to TRBD2. Germline V CDR1 and CDR2: SGHKS, YYEKEE (reference sequence). CDR3 length: 16 residues. With V trimmed by 5 bases and J by 4 bases, 4 bases remained unmatched. CDR3 DNA: TGTGCCAGCAGTCCTGGACTAGCGGGGGGGTACAATGAGCAGTTCTTC. Translating gives CASSPGLAGGYNEQFF. The full variable domain, in which reference TRBV5-5 and TRBJ2-1 provide the parts outside the CDR3, is DAGVTQSPTHLIKTRGQQVTLRCSPISGHKSVSWYQQVLGQGPQFIFQYYEKEERGRGNFPDRFSARQFPNYSSELNVNALLLGDSALYLCASSPGLAGGYNEQFFGPGTRLTVL.

The genes are TRBV7-9 and TRBJ2-5, with TRBD2 matching over 8 bases. CDR1 and CDR2 from the germline V gene are SEHNR and FQNEAQ (reference sequence). The CDR3 length is 15 residues. Losses at the gene ends were 5 bases for V and 3 bases for J; bases not matched to a gene: 8. CDR3 amino acids: CASSTLTSAKETQYF. CDR3 sequence (DNA): TGTGCCAGCAGCACCCTGACTAGCGCGAAAGAGACCCAGTACTTC. The full variable domain, completed using reference TRBV7-9 and TRBJ2-5, is DTGVSQNPRHKITKRGQNVTFRCDPISEHNRLYWYRQTLGQGPEFLTYFQNEAQLEKSRLLSDRFSAERPKGSFSTLEIQRTEQGDSAMYLCASSTLTSAKETQYFGPGTRLLVL.

The CDR3 DNA sequence: TGTGCCATCAGTGAGTCGAAGGGGACTTCGGACTATGGCTACACCTTC. Translation gives CAISESKGTSDYGYTF. The chain has TRBV10-3 and TRBJ1-2, with a possible D match to TRBD1 (5 bases). From germline, CDR1 is ENHRY and CDR2 SYGVKD. Trimming took off 0 bases at V and 3 bases at J, with 14 bases between the two ends. The CDR3 covers 16 residues.

This chain uses TRBV6-1 with TRBJ2-7; no clear D. Per the germline V gene, CDR1 is MNHNS and CDR2 is SASEGT. This CDR3 has 11 residues. Deletions cut 4 bases from V and 3 bases from J, with 4 bases between. CDR3 in DNA: TGTGCCAGCAGTGCCAGCTACGAGCAGTACTTC. Protein: CASSASYEQYF.

The chain carries TRBV19 and TRBJ2-7; TRBD1 is a possible D gene (6 bases). The V and J ends lost 8 bases and 6 bases respectively, with 17 bases between them. Germline lookup yields CDR1 LNHDA and CDR2 SQIVND (reference sequence). The CDR3 spans 13 residues. The CDR3 region is CASDPGTKGEQYF. The CDR3 nucleotides are TGTGCCAGTGATCCCGGGACAAAGGGCGAGCAGTACTTC.

This clone was seen a single time. The chain joins TRBV14 to TRBJ1-1, with D perhaps matching TRBD1 (5 bases). V gave up 5 bases and J gave up 12 bases, with 22 bases separating them. The CDR3 is 14 amino acids. From germline, CDR1 is SGHDN and CDR2 FVKESK. The CDR3 DNA reads TGTGCCAGCAGCTTACTCGGGGCGGACGGGGGGTCTTTCTTT. It encodes CASSLLGADGGSFF.

The sample holds a few counts of this clone. The rearrangement links TRBV27 to TRBJ1-6; D is undetermined. This CDR3 has 13 amino acids. CDR1 is MNHEY, CDR2 SMNVEV, per germline (reference sequence). Trimming shortened V by 3 bases and J by 10 bases, and 10 bases separated the two germline ends. This CDR3 is CASSFAVNSPLHF. DNA of the CDR3: TGTGCCAGCAGTTTTGCAGTTAACTCACCCCTCCACTTT.

The V and J genes are TRBV5-1 and TRBJ1-3; D gene uncertain. Germline V CDR1 and CDR2: SGHRS, YFSETQ. V was cut by 1 base and J by 4 bases, with 6 bases left in between. This CDR3 region has 13 residues. The CDR3 sequence is CASSLNQGNTIYF. The CDR3 DNA reads TGCGCCAGCAGCTTGAATCAGGGAAACACCATATATTTT.

V gene TRBV7-6 combines with J gene TRBJ2-3; the D is unclear. This CDR3 comprises 15 residues. From germline, CDR1 is SGHVS and CDR2 FNYEAQ. The V end was cut by 8 bases, the J end by 4 bases, with 19 bases between. CDR3 amino acids: CASAPSKSVPDTQYF. Here the CDR3 DNA reads TGTGCCAGCGCACCGTCAAAGTCGGTCCCAGATACGCAGTATTTT.

J is TRBJ2-1 and V is TRBV10-3, with 7 nucleotides matching TRBD2. Trimming cost V 0 bases and J 2 bases; bases outside gene matches: 7. The germline V gene has CDR1 ENHRY and CDR2 SYGVKD. This CDR3 comprises 17 residues. In DNA form, the CDR3 reads TGTGCCATCAGTGAGTCGGGAGCGGGGAGAACCTACAATGAGCAGTTCTTC. Translating it yields CAISESGAGRTYNEQFF.

The V gene is TRBV30, the J gene TRBJ1-1; 10 positions agree with TRBD1. With 8 bases clipped from V and 5 bases from J, the junction kept 14 bases outside the gene matches. The CDR3 runs to 15 residues. Germline V gene lookup returns CDR1 GTSNPN and CDR2 SVGIG (reference sequence). CDR3 DNA: TGTGCCGCGGATACCCCGGGACAGGGGAGGACTGAAGCTTTCTTT. It is translated as CAADTPGQGRTEAFF.

V usage is TRBV19 and J usage is TRBJ2-7; possible D gene TRBD2, 6 bases. Germline V gene sequence: CDR1 LNHDA, CDR2 SQIVND (reference sequence). Trimming pared 6 bases from V and 4 bases from J, leaving 13 bases between. There are 13 residues in the CDR3. CDR3 amino acids: CASSTLGGYEQYF. The CDR3 DNA sequence: TGTGCCAGTAGCACATTGGGAGGATACGAGCAGTACTTC.

This chain uses TRBV7-3 with TRBJ1-2; D might be TRBD1 (6 bases). Per the germline V gene, CDR1 is SGHTA and CDR2 is FQGTGA. CDR3 size: 15 residues. The V end was cut by 5 bases, the J end by 0 bases, with 13 bases between. CDR3 nucleotide sequence: TGTGCCAGCAGCCCCGGGGGGCCCGCTAACTATGGCTACACCTTC. It is translated as CASSPGGPANYGYTF.

The count of this clone is one. V usage is TRBV6-5 and J usage is TRBJ2-7, with a weak D call TRBD2 (6 bases). This CDR3 has 15 residues. The germline V gene has CDR1 MNHEY and CDR2 SVGAGI. The V end was cut by 2 bases, the J end by 0 bases, with 11 bases between. CDR3 residues: CASSYRLGASYEQYF. The CDR3 nucleotides are TGTGCCAGCAGTTACCGACTAGGAGCCTCCTACGAGCAGTACTTC.

The chain joins TRBV6-5 to TRBJ1-2; D is ambiguous. Trimming cost V 3 bases and J 6 bases, with 11 bases left between them. CDR1 MNHEY and CDR2 SVGAGI come from the germline V gene. The CDR3 has 13 amino acids. CDR3 amino acids: CASSYAAAHGYTF. CDR3 nucleotide sequence: TGTGCCAGCAGTTATGCGGCAGCGCATGGCTACACCTTC.

The CDR3 protein is CASSLGTPNQPQHF. The CDR3 region has the DNA TGTGCCAGCAGCTTAGGGACACCTAATCAGCCCCAGCATTTT. The chain uses TRBV7-8 and TRBJ1-5; tentatively, D is TRBD1 (5 bases). V was trimmed by 1 base and J by 4 bases, leaving 8 bases between them. The CDR3 runs 14 residues. Germline CDR1 is SGHVS and CDR2 is FQNEAQ. Looking up the rest from reference TRBV7-8 and TRBJ1-5 gives the full variable domain: GAGVSQSPRYKVAKRGQDVALRCDPISGHVSLFWYQQALGQGPEFLTYFQNEAQLDKSGLPSDRFFAERPEGSVSTLKIQRTQQEDSAVYLCASSLGTPNQPQHFGDGTRLSIL.

The V gene is TRBV2, the J gene TRBJ1-2; TRBD1 might be the D (6 bases). The CDR3 runs 14 residues. CDR1 and CDR2 from the germline V gene are SNHLY and FYNNEI. V was pared by 7 bases and J by 8 bases, with 20 bases between. In DNA form, the CDR3 reads TGTGCCAGCAATTATGTAAAACAGGGCAACGGCTACACCTTC. It is translated as CASNYVKQGNGYTF. The complete variable domain, with remaining parts taken from reference TRBV2 and TRBJ1-2, reads EPEVTQTPSHQVTQMGQEVILRCVPISNHLYFYWYRQILGQKVEFLVSFYNNEISEKSEIFDDQFSVERPDGSNFTLKIRSTKLEDSAMYFCASNYVKQGNGYTFGSGTRLTVV.

This clone occurred once. The chain links TRBV5-1 to TRBJ2-1, with D possibly TRBD2 on 6 matching bases. From germline, CDR1 is SGHRS and CDR2 YFSETQ. This CDR3 region has 16 residues. Trimming removed 0 bases from V and 6 bases from J, with 16 bases in between. The CDR3 loop reads CASSLGGDLGANEQFF. The CDR3 nucleotides are TGCGCCAGCAGCTTGGGGGGGGACCTCGGCGCCAATGAGCAGTTCTTC.

In this sample, this clone turned up a few times. The J gene is TRBJ2-4, the V gene TRBV7-3; D unresolved. The CDR3 has 16 amino acids. V lost 5 bases and J lost 0, with 14 bases in between. CDR1 is SGHTA, CDR2 FQGTGA, per germline. The CDR3 sequence: CASSPYPAVAKNIQYF. CDR3 coding DNA: TGTGCCAGCAGCCCCTATCCCGCGGTAGCCAAAAACATTCAGTACTTC. The variable domain in full, with the rest retrieved from reference TRBV7-3 and TRBJ2-4, is GAGVSQTPSNKVTEKGKYVELRCDPISGHTALYWYRQSLGQGPEFLIYFQGTGAADDSGLPNDRFFAVRPEGSVSTLKIQRTERGDSAVYLCASSPYPAVAKNIQYFGAGTRLSVL.